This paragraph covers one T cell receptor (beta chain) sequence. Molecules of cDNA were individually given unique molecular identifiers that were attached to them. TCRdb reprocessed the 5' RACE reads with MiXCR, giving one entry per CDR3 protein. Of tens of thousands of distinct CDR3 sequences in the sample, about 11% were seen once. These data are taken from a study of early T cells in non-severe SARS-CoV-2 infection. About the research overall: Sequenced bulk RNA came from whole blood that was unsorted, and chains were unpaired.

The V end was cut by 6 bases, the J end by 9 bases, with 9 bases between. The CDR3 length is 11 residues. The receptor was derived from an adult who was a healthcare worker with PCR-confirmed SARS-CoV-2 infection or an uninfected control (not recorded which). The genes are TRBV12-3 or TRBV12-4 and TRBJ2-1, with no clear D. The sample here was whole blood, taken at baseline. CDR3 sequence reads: CASRGPFEQFF. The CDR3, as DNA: TGTGCCAGCAGGGGTCCGTTTGAGCAGTTCTTC.